These T cell receptor beta chains were read from a single sample in a study of early T cells in non-severe SARS-CoV-2 infection. TCRdb processed the 5' RACE reads anew with MiXCR; each CDR3 protein has one entry. Among roughly 54,000 distinct CDR3 sequences, about 7.7% were seen once, and the ten largest hold approximately 10%. This specimen was whole blood, taken at baseline. These receptors were taken from an adult who was a healthcare worker with PCR-confirmed SARS-CoV-2 infection or an uninfected control (not recorded which). CDR3s include the opening cysteine and the closing phenylalanine or tryptophan. Fields, in order: V gene, CDR3 length, clone size, CDR3 protein. A clone size is listed for some rows: how often the clone was seen (once, few, many), or a class if it is expanded.

>TRBV4-1|15|NA
CASSQDAGGADGYTF
>TRBV3-1|13|many
CASSLKTNYGYTF
>TRBV3-1|17|many
CASSPGFSGRVADTQYF
>TRBV6-2/TRBV6-3|16|few
CASSFTSGEGTDTQYF
>TRBV4-1|15|few
CASSQSGGGYNEQFF
>TRBV12-3/TRBV12-4|14|NA
CASSAEGTSREQYF
>TRBV10-3|13|NA
CAITEQANTEAFF
>TRBV29-1|13|many
CSAWGATNEKLFF
>TRBV20-1|13|many
CSAREQVNYEQYF
>TRBV6-1|16|NA
CASSETNGGHTDTQYF
>TRBV5-1|13|few
CASSFGHNYGYTF
>TRBV27|15|many
CASSYTSGRTNIQYF
>TRBV5-4|15|few
CASSLDLAGTYEQYF
>TRBV6-6|15|many
CASSYSTGRTGELFF
>TRBV7-3|13|few
CASSSDTYSPLHF
>TRBV5-1|17|many
CASSLASGGSSYNEQFF
>TRBV4-1|12|NA
CASRGIQETQYF
>TRBV7-9|16|few
CASSLRPGDTADTQYF
>TRBV29-1|13|few
CSVGKQAGTEAFF
>TRBV19|14|many
CASKSRTDKNIQYF
>TRBV6-6|18|many
CASSYPRDRGLRTDTQYF
>TRBV30|15|NA
CAWSVGAGVVDTQYF